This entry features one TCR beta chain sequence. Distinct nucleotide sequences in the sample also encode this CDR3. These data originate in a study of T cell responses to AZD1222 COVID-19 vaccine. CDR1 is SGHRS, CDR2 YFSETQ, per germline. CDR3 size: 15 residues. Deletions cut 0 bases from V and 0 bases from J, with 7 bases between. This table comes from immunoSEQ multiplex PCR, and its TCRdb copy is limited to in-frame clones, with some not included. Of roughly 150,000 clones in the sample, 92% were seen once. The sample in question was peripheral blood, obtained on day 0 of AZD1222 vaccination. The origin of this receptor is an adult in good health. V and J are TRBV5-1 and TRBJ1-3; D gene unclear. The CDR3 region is CASSLGESSGNTIYF. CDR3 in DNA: TGCGCCAGCAGCTTGGGGGAGAGCTCTGGAAACACCATATATTTT.